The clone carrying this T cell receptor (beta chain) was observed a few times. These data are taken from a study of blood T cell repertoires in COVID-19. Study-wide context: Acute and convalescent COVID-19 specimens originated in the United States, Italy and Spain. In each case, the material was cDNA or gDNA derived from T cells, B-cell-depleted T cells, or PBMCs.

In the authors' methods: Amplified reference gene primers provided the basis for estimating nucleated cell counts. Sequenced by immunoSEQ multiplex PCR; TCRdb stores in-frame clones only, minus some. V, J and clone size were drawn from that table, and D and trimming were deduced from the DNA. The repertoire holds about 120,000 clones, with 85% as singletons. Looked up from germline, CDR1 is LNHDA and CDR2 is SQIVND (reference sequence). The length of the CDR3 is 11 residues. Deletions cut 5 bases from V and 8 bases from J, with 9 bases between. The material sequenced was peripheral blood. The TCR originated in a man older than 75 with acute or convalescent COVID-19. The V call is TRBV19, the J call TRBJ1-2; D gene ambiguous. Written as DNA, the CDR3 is TGTGCCAGTAGTCGACAATGGGGCTACACCTTC. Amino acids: CASSRQWGYTF.